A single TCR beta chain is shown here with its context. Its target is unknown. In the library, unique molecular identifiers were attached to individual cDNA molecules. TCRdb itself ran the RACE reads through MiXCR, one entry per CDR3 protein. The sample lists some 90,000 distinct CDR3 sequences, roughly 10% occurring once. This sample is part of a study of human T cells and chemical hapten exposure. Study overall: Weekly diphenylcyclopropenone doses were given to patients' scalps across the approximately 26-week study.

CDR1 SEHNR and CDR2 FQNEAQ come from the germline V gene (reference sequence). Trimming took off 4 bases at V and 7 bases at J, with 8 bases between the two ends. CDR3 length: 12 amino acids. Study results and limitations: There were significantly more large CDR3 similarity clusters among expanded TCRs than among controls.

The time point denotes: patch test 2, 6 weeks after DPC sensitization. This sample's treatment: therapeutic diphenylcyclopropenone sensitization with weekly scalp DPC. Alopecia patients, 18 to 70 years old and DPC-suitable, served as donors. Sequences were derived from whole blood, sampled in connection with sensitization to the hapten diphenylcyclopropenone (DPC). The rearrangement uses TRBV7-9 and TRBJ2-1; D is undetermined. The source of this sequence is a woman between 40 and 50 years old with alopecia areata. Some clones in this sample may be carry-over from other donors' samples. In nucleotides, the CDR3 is TGTGCCAGCAGCTACACCGGGAATGAGCAGTTCTTC. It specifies CASSYTGNEQFF.